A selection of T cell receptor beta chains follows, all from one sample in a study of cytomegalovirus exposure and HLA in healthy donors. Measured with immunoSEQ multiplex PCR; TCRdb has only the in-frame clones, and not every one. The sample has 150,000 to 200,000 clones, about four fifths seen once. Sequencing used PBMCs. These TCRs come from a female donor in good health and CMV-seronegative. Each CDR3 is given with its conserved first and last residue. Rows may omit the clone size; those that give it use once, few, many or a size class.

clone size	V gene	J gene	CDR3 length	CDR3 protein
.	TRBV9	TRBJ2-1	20	CASSVEGDHRDVFSYNEQFF
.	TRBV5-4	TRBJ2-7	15	CASSLTSGTGYEQYF
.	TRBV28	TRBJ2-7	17	CASSPGTSGRLSYEQYF
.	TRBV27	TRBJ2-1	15	CASIPHGGSYNEQFF
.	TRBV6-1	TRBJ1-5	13	CASSPTGSQPQHF
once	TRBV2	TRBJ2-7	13	CASSTSGSREQYF
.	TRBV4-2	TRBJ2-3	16	CASSQEERGGTDTQYF
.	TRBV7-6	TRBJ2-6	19	CASSPMPPGQGYGANVLTF
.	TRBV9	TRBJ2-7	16	CASSATGTGSSYEQYF
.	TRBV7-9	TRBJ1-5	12	CASSPIGQPQHF
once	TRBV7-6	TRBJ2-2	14	CASRRGHGTGELFF
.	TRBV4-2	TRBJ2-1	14	CASGGTSGHNEQFF
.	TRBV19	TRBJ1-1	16	CASSTVGQGAFAEAFF
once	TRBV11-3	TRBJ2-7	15	CASTGFLADSYEQYF
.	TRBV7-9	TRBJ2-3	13	CASSTQGTDTQYF
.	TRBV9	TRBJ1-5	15	CASSVGGQDTQPQHF
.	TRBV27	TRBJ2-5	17	CASSPFLGGRAEETQYF
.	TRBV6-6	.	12	CAISTGGYEQYF
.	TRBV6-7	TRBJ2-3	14	CASPGTSGTDTQYF
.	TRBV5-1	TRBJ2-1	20	CASSLLGLAGGDISYNEQFF
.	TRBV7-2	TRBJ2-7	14	CASSFQQGSYEQYF
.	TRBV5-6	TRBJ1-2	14	CASSSRTGYYGYTF
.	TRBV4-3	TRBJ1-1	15	CASSQVETVNTEAFF
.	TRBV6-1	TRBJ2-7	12	CVSDRSSYEQYF
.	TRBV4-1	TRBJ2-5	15	CASSQTLAGVETQYF
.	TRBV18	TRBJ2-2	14	CASSPGRITGELFF
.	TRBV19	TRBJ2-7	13	CASSAQGDYEQYF
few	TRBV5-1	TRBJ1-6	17	CASSSIGTANTRAPLHF
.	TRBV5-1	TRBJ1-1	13	CASSLPRNTEAFF
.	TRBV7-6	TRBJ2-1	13	CASSLANNNEQFF
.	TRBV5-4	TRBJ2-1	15	CASSLDSGSYNEQFF
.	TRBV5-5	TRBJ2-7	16	CASSSVRQGLSYEQYF
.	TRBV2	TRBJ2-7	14	CASSEYGQGARQYF
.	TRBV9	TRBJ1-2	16	CASRDNRDTARYGYTF
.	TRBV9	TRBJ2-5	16	CASSVELAGGQETQYF
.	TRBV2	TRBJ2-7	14	CASRGVKGNYEQYF
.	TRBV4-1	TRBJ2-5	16	CASSLPSSGGSETQYF
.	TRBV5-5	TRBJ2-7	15	CASSLVQGGTYEQYF
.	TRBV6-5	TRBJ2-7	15	CASSGPGLRSYEQYF
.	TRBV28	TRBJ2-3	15	CASSFASGRADTQYF
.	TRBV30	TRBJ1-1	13	CASQGQGNTEAFF
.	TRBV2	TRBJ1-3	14	CASRRQGGGNTIYF
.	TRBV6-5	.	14	CASSPGGTSYEQYF
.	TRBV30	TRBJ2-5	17	CAWSSMGAGGPRETQYF
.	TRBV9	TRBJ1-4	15	CASSAATGGYEKLFF
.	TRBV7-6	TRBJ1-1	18	CASSLSYRGPVGDTEAFF
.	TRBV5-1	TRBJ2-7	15	CASSSPGQSSYEQYF
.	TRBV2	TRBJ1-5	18	CASRDYPGTGTSNQPQHF
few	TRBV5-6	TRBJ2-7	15	CASSLLVGYPYEQYF
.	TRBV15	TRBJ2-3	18	CATSRVRTSGTHADTQYF
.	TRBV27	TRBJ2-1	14	CASSFGQGLGEQFF
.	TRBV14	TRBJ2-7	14	CASSQDLLYYEQYF
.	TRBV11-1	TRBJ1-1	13	CASSNVLQVEAFF
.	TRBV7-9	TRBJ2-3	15	CASSETDRDTDTQYF
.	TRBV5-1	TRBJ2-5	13	CASSRGGGETQYF